The 16 T cell receptor beta chains in this list originate from one sample, sequenced in a study of blood T cell repertoires in COVID-19. Assay: immunoSEQ multiplex PCR; the TCRdb copy retains only in-frame clones and omits some. The sample shows over 50,000 clones, 65% to 90% of them seen only once. Sequencing used peripheral blood. All receptors derive from a human donor in a cohort sampled during active COVID-19.

The V gene is TRBV18, the J gene TRBJ2-7, with 12 nucleotides matching TRBD1. The CDR3 has 17 residues. Germline assignment: CDR1 KGHSH and CDR2 LQKENI. The junction had 8 bases not matched to a gene; V was cut back by 4 bases and J by 1 base. This CDR3 reads CASSLRGTGGYSYEQYF. The CDR3 nucleotides read TGTGCCAGCTCACTTAGGGGGACAGGGGGCTATTCCTACGAGCAGTACTTC.

This rearrangement joins TRBV9 to TRBJ1-2, with 10 positions matching TRBD1. V lost 2 bases and J lost 4; bases outside the gene matches: 2. Germline V lookup: CDR1 SGDLS, CDR2 YYNGEE. The CDR3 runs to 14 residues. The CDR3 reads CASSVDRGLYGYTF. Here the CDR3 DNA reads TGTGCCAGCAGCGTCGACAGGGGGCTCTATGGCTACACCTTC.

V and J are TRBV6-5 and TRBJ2-7; 12 bases align to TRBD2. CDR1 and CDR2 (germline): MNHEY, SVGAGI. The CDR3 is 14 residues long. Unmatched junction bases numbered 11, after V lost 10 bases and J lost 7 bases. Written as DNA, the CDR3 is TGTGCCACCCAAACGACTAGCGGGAGTCGAGAGCAGTACTTC. This translates into CATQTTSGSREQYF.

The rearrangement links TRBV5-1 to TRBJ2-1, with D maybe TRBD1 (6 bases). The CDR3 loop spans 15 amino acids. The V gene's germline CDR1 is SGHRS and CDR2 YFSETQ. V lost 7 bases and J 2 bases, leaving 16 bases between the germline ends. Here the CDR3 reads CASGAQTGPYNEQFF. The CDR3 bases are TGCGCCAGCGGAGCCCAGACAGGACCCTACAATGAGCAGTTCTTC.

The V call is TRBV5-1, the J call TRBJ2-1; TRBD2 aligns across 12 bases. The length of the CDR3 is 17 residues. The junction had 6 bases not matched to a gene; V was cut back by 4 bases and J by 1 base. Germline values: CDR1 SGHRS, CDR2 YFSETQ. The CDR3 sequence: CASSLGLAGSSYNEQFF. DNA for the CDR3: TGCGCCAGCAGCCTAGGACTAGCGGGATCTTCCTACAATGAGCAGTTCTTC.

The chain joins TRBV3-1 (or the pseudogene TRBV3-2) to TRBJ2-3, with D possibly TRBD2 on 6 matching bases. V was pared by 3 bases and J by 1 base, with 17 bases between. CDR3 size: 17 residues. Germline V gives CDR1 LGHDT, CDR2 YNNKEL (reference sequence). Here the CDR3 DNA reads TGTGCCAGCAGCCAGGCGTACGGAGGGGTAGGCACAGATACGCAGTATTTT. This codes for CASSQAYGGVGTDTQYF.

CDR3 in amino acids: CASIDTGTGARDTIYF. DNA of the CDR3: TGTGCCAGCATAGACACCGGGACAGGAGCTCGAGACACCATATATTTT. This chain uses TRBV28 with TRBJ1-3, with 8 bases that match TRBD1. Trimming took 7 bases from V and 8 from J; bases not matched to a gene: 16. CDR1 is MDHEN and CDR2 is SYDVKM in the germline V gene. This CDR3 is 16 amino acids long.

The chain recombines TRBV7-9 with TRBJ2-6; TRBD1 matches 7 bases. In germline, CDR1 is SEHNR, CDR2 FQNEAQ (reference sequence). J lost 0 bases, V lost 6 bases, and 14 bases had no gene match. The CDR3 is 19 residues long. The CDR3 is CASSSVPGQIYSGANVLTF. CDR3 bases: TGTGCCAGCAGTTCAGTTCCGGGACAGATCTACTCTGGGGCCAACGTCCTGACTTTC.

The chain joins TRBV27 to TRBJ1-5, with unresolved D. Trimming took off 2 bases at V and 5 bases at J, with 7 bases between the two ends. Germline CDR1 MNHEY, CDR2 SMNVEV (reference sequence). The CDR3 runs to 13 residues. CDR3: CASSLNAYQPQHF. CDR3 coding DNA: TGTGCCAGCAGTTTAAATGCGTATCAGCCCCAGCATTTT.

V usage is TRBV5-1 and J usage is TRBJ1-3; weak D call: TRBD1 (6 bases). V lost 3 bases, J lost 4 bases, and 11 bases lay in between. The CDR3 extends over 14 amino acids. Looked up from germline, CDR1 is SGHRS and CDR2 is YFSETQ. In DNA form, the CDR3 reads TGCGCCAGCAGCTACGGACAGCTGGGAAACACCATATATTTT. Its protein product is CASSYGQLGNTIYF.

The chain carries TRBV7-8 and TRBJ1-1; D remains unclear. Per germline, CDR1 SGHVS and CDR2 FQNEAQ. This CDR3 has 15 residues. The germline V and J ends were trimmed by 2 bases and 2 bases, with 12 bases remaining between them. The CDR3 bases are TGTGCCAGCAGCTTACGGGGAGAGGTAAACACTGAAGCTTTCTTT. Translating gives CASSLRGEVNTEAFF. The entire variable domain, with the rest obtained from reference TRBV7-8 and TRBJ1-1, is as follows: GAGVSQSPRYKVAKRGQDVALRCDPISGHVSLFWYQQALGQGPEFLTYFQNEAQLDKSGLPSDRFFAERPEGSVSTLKIQRTQQEDSAVYLCASSLRGEVNTEAFFGQGTRLTVV.

The V call is TRBV6-6, the J call TRBJ2-3; D not resolved. Trimming took off 0 bases at V and 0 bases at J, with 4 bases between the two ends. Per germline, CDR1 MNHNY and CDR2 SVGAGI (reference sequence). The CDR3 is made up of 14 amino acids. The CDR3 loop is CASSYSISTDTQYF. For the CDR3, the DNA is TGTGCCAGCAGTTACTCTATTAGCACAGATACGCAGTATTTT.

This clone was recorded a few times. The chain employs TRBV7-9 and TRBJ1-1; D not certain. The germline gives CDR1 SEHNR, CDR2 FQNEAQ (reference sequence). The germline V and J ends were trimmed by 4 bases and 0 bases, with 9 bases remaining between them. The CDR3 is 14 amino acids. The DNA for the CDR3 is TGTGCCAGCAGCTCCGACACGATGAACACTGAAGCTTTCTTT. This gives the protein CASSSDTMNTEAFF.

The V and J genes are TRBV29-1 and TRBJ2-7, with 7 bases matching TRBD1. Germline trimming cut 6 bases from V and 3 bases from J; bases unmatched to any gene: 5. The CDR3 spans 12 residues. The germline V gene has CDR1 SQVTM and CDR2 ANQGSEA. The CDR3 sequence is CSVWTGRYEQYF. The DNA for the CDR3 is TGCAGCGTCTGGACAGGCCGCTACGAGCAGTACTTC.

The V gene is TRBV28, the J gene TRBJ1-1; tentative D call: TRBD1 (6 bases). Germline-derived CDR1 and CDR2 are MDHEN and SYDVKM. The CDR3 has 14 amino acids. The V and J ends lost 5 bases and 2 bases respectively, with 12 bases between them. This CDR3 is CASSTGQSNTEAFF. The DNA of the CDR3 is TGTGCCAGCAGTACCGGACAGAGTAACACTGAAGCTTTCTTT.

This sequence joins TRBV6-5 and TRBJ1-2; no clear D. Trimming removed 0 bases from V and 8 bases from J, with 10 bases in between. The CDR3 sequence is 13 residues long. Germline loops: CDR1 MNHEY, CDR2 SVGAGI. CDR3 sequence (DNA): TGTGCCAGCAGTTACTCCGGAGCGAGGGGCTACACCTTC. Its translation is CASSYSGARGYTF.